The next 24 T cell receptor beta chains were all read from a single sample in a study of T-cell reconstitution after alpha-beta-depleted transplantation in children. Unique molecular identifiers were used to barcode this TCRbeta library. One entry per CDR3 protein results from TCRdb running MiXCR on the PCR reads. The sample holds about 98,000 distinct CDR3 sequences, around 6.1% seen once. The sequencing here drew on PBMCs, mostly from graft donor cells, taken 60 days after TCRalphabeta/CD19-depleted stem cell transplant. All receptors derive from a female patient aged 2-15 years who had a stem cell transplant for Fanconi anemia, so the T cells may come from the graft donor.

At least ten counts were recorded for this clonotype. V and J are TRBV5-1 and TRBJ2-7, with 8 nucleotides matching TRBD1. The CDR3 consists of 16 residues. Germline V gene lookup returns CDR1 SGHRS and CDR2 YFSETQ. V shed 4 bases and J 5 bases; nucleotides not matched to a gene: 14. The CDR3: CASSTTAGTGLHEQYF. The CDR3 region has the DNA TGCGCCAGCAGCACCACAGCCGGGACAGGTTTACACGAGCAGTACTTC.

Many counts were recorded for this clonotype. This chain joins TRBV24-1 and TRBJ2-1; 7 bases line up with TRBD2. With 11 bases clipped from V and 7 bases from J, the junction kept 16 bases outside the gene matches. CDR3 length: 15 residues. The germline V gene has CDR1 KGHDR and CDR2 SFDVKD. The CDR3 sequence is CAINGHSGSENEQFF. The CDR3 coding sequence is TGTGCCATCAACGGCCATAGCGGGTCAGAAAATGAGCAGTTCTTC.

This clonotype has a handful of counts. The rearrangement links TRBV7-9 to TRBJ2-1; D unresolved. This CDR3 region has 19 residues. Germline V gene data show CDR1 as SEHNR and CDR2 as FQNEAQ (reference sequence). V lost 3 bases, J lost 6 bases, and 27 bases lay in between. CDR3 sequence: CASSFTRMSDPTTGNEQFF. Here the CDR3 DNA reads TGTGCCAGCAGCTTTACCCGAATGTCCGATCCGACGACGGGCAATGAGCAGTTCTTC. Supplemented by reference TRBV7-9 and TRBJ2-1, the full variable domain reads DTGVSQNPRHKITKRGQNVTFRCDPISEHNRLYWYRQTLGQGPEFLTYFQNEAQLEKSRLLSDRFSAERPKGSFSTLEIQRTEQGDSAMYLCASSFTRMSDPTTGNEQFFGPGTRLTVL.

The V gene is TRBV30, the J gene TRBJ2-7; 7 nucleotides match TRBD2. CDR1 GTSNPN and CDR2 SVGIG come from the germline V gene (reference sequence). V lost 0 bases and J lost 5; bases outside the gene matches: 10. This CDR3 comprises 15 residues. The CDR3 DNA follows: TGTGCCTGGAGTGTATGGCGGGGGTCAAACCACGAGCAGTACTTC. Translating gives CAWSVWRGSNHEQYF.

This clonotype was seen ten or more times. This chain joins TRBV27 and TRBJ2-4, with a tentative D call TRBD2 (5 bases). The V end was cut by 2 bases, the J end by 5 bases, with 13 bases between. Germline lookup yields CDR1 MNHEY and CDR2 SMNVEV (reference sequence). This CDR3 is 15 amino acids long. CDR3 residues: CASSLVGGGENIQYF. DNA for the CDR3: TGTGCCAGCAGTTTAGTTGGCGGAGGAGAAAACATTCAGTACTTC.

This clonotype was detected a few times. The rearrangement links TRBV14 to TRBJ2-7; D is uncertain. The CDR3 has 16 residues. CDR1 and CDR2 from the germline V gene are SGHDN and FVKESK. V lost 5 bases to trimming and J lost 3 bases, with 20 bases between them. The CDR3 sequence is CASSLQPPSVGYEQYF. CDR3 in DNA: TGTGCCAGCAGCTTACAGCCGCCCTCAGTGGGCTACGAGCAGTACTTC.

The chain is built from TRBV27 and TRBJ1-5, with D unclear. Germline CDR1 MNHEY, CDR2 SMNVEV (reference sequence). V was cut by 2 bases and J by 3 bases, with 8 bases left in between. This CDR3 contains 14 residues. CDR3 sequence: CASSLRGLNQPQHF. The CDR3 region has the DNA TGTGCCAGCAGTTTAAGAGGGCTCAATCAGCCCCAGCATTTT.

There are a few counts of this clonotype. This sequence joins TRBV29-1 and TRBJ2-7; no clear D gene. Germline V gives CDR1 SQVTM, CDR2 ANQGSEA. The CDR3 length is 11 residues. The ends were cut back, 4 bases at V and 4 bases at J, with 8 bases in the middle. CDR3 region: CSVGVGYEQYF. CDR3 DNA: TGCAGCGTTGGTGTGGGATACGAGCAGTACTTC.

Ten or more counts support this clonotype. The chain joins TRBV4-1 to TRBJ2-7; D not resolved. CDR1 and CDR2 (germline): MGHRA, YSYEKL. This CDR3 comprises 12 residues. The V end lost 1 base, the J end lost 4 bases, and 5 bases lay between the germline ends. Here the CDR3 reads CASSQVMYEQYF. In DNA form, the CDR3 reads TGCGCCAGCAGCCAAGTGATGTACGAGCAGTACTTC.

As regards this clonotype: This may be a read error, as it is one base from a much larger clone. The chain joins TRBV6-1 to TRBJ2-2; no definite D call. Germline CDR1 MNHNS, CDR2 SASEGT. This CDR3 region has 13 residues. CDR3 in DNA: TGTGCCAGCAGGATGCAGGTCACCAGGGAGCTGTTTTTT. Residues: CASRMQVTRELFF.

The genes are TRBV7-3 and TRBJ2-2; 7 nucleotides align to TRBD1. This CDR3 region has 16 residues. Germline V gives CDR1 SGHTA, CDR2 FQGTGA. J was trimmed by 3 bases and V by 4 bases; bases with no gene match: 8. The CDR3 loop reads CASSSARDSYTGELFF. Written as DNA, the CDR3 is TGTGCCAGCAGCTCAGCCCGGGACAGCTACACCGGGGAGCTGTTTTTT.

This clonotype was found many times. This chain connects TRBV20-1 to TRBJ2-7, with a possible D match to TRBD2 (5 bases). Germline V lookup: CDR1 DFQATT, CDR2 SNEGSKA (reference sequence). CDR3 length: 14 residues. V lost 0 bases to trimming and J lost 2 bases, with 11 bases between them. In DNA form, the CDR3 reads TGCAGTGCTAGAGATGTCGCTAGCCCCTACGAGCAGTACTTC. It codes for CSARDVASPYEQYF.

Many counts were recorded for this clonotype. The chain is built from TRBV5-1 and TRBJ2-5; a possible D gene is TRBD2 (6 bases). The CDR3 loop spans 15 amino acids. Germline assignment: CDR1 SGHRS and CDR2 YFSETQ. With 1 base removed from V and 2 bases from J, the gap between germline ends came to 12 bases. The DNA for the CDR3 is TGCGCCAGCAGCTTGATGGGAGGAGGACAAGAGACCCAGTACTTC. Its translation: CASSLMGGGQETQYF.

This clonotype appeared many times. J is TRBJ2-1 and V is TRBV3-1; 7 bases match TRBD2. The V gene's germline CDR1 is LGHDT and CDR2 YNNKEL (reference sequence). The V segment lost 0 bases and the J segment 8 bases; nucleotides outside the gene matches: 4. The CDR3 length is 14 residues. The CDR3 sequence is CASSQDGGRDEQFF. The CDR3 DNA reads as TGTGCCAGCAGCCAAGATGGAGGGAGGGATGAGCAGTTCTTC.

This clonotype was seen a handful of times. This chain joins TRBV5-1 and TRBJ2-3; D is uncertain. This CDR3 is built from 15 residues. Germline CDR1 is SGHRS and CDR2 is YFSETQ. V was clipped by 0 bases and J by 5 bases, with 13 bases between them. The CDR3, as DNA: TGCGCCAGCAGCTTGGGGCGATTAGTCCAAGATACGCAGTATTTT. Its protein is CASSLGRLVQDTQYF. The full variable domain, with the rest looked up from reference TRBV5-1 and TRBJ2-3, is KAGVTQTPRYLIKTRGQQVTLSCSPISGHRSVSWYQQTPGQGLQFLFEYFSETQRNKGNFPGRFSGRQFSNSRSEMNVSTLELGDSALYLCASSLGRLVQDTQYFGPGTRLTVL.

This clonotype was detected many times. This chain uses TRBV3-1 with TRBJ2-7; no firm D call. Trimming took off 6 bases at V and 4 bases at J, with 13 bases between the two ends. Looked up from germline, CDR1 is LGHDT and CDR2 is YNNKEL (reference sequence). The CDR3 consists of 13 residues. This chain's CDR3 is CASSYTINYEQYF. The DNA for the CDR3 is TGTGCCAGCAGTTACACTATAAATTACGAGCAGTACTTC.

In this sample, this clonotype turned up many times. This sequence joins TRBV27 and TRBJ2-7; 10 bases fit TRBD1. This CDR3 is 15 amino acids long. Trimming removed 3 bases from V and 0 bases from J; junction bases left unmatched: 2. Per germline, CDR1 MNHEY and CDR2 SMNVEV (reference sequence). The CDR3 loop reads CASSFGQGVSYEQYF. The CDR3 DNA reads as TGTGCCAGCAGTTTTGGACAGGGGGTCTCCTACGAGCAGTACTTC.

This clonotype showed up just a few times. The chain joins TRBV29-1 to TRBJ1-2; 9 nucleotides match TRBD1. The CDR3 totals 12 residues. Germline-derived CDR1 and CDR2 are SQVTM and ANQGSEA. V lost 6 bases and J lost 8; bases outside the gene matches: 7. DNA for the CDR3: TGCAGCGTCTCACAGGGGGCATACGGCTACACCTTC. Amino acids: CSVSQGAYGYTF. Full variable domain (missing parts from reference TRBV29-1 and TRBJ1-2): SAVISQKPSRDICQRGTSLTIQCQVDSQVTMMFWYRQQPGQSLTLIATANQGSEATYESGFVIDKFPISRPNLTFSTLTVSNMSPEDSSIYLCSVSQGAYGYTFGSGTRLTVV.

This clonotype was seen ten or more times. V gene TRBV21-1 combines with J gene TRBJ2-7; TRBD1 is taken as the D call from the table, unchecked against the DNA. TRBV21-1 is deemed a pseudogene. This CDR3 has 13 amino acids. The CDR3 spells CASSPPGRYEQYF. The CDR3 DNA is TGTGCCAGCAGTCCCCCCGGACGGTACGAGCAGTACTTC.

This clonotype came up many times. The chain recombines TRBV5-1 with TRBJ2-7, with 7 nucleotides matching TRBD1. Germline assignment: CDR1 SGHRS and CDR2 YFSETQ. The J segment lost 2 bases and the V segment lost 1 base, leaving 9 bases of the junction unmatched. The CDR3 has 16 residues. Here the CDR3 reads CASSLLLRQGTYEQYF. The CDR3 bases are TGCGCCAGCAGCTTGTTGCTTCGACAGGGCACCTACGAGCAGTACTTC.

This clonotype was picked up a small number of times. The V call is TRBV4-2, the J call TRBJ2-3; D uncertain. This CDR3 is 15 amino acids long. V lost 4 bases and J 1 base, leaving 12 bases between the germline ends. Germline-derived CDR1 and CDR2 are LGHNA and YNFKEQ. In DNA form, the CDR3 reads TGTGCCAGCAGCCCGCTCGCAAGGGGCACAGATACGCAGTATTTT. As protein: CASSPLARGTDTQYF.

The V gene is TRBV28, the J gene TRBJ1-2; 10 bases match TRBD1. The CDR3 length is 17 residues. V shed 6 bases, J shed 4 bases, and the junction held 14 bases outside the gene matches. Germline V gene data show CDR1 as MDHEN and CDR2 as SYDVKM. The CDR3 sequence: CASSDSSGTGVLYGYTF. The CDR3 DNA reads TGTGCCAGCAGCGACTCTTCCGGGACAGGGGTTCTCTATGGCTACACCTTC.

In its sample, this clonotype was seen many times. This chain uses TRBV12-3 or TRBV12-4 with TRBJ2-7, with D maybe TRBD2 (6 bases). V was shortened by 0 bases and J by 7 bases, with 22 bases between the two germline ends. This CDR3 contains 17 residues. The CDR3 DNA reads TGTGCCAGCAGTTTAGCCTCGGGAGAGGAGGTGACGGGGGAGCAGTACTTC. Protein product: CASSLASGEEVTGEQYF.

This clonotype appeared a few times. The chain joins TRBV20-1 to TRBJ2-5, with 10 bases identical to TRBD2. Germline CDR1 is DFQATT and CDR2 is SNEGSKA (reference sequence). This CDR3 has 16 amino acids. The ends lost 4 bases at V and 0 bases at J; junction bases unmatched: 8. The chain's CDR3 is CSATQASGGHQETQYF. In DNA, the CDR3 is TGCAGTGCTACCCAGGCTAGCGGGGGACACCAAGAGACCCAGTACTTC.